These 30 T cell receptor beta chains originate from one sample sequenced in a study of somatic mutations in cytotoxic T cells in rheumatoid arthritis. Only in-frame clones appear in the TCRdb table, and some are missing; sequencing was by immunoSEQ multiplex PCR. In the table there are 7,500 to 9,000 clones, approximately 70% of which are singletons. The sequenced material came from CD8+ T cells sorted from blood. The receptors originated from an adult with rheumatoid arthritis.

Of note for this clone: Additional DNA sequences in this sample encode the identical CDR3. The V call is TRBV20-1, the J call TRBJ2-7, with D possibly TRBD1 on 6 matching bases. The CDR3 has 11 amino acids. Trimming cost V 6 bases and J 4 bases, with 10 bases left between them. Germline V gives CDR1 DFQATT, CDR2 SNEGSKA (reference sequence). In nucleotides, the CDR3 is TGCAGTGCCCTCAGGGGTTACGAGCAGTACTTC. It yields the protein CSALRGYEQYF.

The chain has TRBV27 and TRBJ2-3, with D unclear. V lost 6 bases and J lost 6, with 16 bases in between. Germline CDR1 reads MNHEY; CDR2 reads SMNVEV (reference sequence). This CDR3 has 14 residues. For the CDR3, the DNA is TGTGCCAGCAGCACCCCCCCCCATCCGGATACGCAGTATTTT. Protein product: CASSTPPHPDTQYF.

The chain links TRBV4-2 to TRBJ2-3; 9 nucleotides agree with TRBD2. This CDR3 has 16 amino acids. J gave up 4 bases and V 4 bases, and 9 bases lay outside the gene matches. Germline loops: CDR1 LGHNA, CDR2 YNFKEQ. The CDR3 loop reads CASSRRLAEEPDTQYF. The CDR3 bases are TGTGCCAGCAGCCGTCGACTAGCGGAAGAACCAGATACGCAGTATTTT.

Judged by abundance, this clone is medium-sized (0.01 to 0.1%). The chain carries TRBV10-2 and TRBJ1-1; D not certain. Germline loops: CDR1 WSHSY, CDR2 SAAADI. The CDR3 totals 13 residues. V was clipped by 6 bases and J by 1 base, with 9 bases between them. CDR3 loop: CASSPVENTEAFF. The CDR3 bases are TGCGCCAGCAGCCCCGTAGAGAACACTGAAGCTTTCTTT.

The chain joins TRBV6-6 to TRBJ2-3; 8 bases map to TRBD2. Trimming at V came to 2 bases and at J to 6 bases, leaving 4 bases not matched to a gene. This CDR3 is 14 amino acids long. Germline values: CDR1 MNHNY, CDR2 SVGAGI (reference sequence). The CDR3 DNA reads TGTGCCAGCAGTTACGGGCTAGCGGGCGATACGCAGTATTTT. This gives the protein CASSYGLAGDTQYF.

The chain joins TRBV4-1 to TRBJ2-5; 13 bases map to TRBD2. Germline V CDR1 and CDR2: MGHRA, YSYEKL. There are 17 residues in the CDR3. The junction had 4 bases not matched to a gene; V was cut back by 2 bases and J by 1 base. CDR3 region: CASSQQTSGGLQETQYF. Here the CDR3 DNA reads TGCGCCAGCAGCCAACAGACTAGCGGGGGGCTCCAAGAGACCCAGTACTTC.

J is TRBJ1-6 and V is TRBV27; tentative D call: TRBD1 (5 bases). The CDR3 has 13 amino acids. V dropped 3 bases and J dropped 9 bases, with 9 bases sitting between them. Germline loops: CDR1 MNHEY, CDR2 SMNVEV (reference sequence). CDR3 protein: CASSLGPGSPLHF. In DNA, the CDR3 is TGTGCCAGCAGTTTGGGGCCAGGTTCACCCCTCCACTTT.

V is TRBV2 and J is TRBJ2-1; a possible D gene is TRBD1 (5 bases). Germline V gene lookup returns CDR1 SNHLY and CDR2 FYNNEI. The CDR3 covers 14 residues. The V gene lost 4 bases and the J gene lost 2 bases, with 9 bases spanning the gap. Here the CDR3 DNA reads TGTGCCAGCAGTGCTCAGGGTCCCTACAATGAGCAGTTCTTC. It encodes CASSAQGPYNEQFF.

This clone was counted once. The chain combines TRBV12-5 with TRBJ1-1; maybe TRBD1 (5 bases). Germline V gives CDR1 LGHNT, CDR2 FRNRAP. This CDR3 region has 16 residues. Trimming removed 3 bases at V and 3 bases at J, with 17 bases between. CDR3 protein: CASGFFAGRGDTEAFF. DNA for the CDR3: TGTGCTAGTGGTTTTTTCGCAGGCCGAGGGGACACTGAAGCTTTCTTT.

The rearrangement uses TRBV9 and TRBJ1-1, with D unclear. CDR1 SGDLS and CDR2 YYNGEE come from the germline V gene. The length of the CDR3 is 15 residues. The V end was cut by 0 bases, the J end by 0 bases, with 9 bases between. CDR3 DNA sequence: TGTGCCAGCAGCGTAGTTGAAGCGATGAACACTGAAGCTTTCTTT. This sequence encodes CASSVVEAMNTEAFF.

CDR3 DNA: TGCAGCGTCCCGGCCGGAGATGAGCAGTTCTTC. As protein: CSVPAGDEQFF. The V call is TRBV29-1, the J call TRBJ2-1; D unclear. Germline assignment: CDR1 SQVTM and CDR2 ANQGSEA. The CDR3 loop spans 11 amino acids. Trimming pared 6 bases from V and 8 bases from J, leaving 11 bases between.

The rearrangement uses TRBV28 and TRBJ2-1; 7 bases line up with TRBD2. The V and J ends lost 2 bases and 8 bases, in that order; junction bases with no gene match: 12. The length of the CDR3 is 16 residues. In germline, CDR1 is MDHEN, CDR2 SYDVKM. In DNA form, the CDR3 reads TGTGCCAGCAGTTTAAAATGGGCTAGCGGAAGGGATGAGCAGTTCTTC. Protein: CASSLKWASGRDEQFF. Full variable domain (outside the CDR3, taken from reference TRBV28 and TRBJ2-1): DVKVTQSSRYLVKRTGEKVFLECVQDMDHENMFWYRQDPGLGLRLIYFSYDVKMKEKGDIPEGYSVSREKKERFSLILESASTNQTSMYLCASSLKWASGRDEQFFGPGTRLTVL.

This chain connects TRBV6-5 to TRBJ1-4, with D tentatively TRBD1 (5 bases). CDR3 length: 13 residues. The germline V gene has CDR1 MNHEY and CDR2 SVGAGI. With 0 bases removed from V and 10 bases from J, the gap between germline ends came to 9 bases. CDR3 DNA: TGTGCCAGCAGTTACTCGTCCGGGGGAAAACTGTTTTTT. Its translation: CASSYSSGGKLFF.

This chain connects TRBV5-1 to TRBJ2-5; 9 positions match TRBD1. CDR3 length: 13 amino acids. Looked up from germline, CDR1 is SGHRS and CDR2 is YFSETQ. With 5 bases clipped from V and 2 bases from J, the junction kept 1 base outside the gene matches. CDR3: CASRTGGQETQYF. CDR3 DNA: TGCGCCAGCAGGACAGGGGGACAAGAGACCCAGTACTTC.

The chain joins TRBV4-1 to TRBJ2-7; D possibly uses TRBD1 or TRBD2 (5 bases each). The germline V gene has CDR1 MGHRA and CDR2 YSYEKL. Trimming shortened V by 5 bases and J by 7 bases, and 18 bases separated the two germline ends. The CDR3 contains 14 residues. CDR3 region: CASSIGEGAREQYF. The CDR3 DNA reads TGCGCCAGCAGCATCGGGGAAGGGGCGAGGGAGCAGTACTTC.

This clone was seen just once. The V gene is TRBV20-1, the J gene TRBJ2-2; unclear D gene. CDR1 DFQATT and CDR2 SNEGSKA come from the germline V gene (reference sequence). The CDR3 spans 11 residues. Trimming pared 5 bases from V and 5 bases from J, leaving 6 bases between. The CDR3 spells CSASITGELFF. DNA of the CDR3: TGCAGTGCTTCTATTACCGGGGAGCTGTTTTTT.

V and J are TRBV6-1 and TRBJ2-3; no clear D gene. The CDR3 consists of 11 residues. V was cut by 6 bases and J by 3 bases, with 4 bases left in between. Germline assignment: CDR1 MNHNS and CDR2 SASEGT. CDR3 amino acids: CASRGTDTQYF. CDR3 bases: TGTGCCAGCAGGGGTACAGATACGCAGTATTTT.

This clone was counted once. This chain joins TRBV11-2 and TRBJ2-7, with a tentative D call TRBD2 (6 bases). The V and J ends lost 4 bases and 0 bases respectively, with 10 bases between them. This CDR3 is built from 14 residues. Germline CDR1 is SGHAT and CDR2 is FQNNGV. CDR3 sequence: CASSSSGSSYEQYF. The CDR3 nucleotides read TGTGCCAGCAGCTCATCCGGGAGCTCCTACGAGCAGTACTTC.

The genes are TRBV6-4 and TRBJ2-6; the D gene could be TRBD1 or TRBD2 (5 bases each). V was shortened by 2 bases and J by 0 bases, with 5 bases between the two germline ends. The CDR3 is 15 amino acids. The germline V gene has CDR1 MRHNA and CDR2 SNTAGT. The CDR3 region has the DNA TGTGCCAGCAGTGACGGGGGCTCTGGGGCCAACGTCCTGACTTTC. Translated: CASSDGGSGANVLTF.

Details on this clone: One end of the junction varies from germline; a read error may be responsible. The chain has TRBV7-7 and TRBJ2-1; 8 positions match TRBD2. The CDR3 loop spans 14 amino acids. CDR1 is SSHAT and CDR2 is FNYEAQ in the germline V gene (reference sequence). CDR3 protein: CASSLLAGNAEQFF. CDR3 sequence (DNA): TGTGCTAGCAGCTTATTAGCGGGGAACGCTGAGCAGTTCTTC.

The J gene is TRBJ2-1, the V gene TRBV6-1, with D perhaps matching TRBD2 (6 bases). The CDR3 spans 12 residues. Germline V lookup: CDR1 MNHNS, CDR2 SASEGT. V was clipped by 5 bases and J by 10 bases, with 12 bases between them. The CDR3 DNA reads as TGTGCCAGCAGTAATAAGGGACTCGAGCAGTTCTTC. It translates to CASSNKGLEQFF.

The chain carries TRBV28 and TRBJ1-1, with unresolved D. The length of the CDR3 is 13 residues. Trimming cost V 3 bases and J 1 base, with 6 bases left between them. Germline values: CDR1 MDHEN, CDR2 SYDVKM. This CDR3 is CASSFVGNTEAFF. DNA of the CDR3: TGTGCCAGCAGTTTTGTTGGGAACACTGAAGCTTTCTTT.

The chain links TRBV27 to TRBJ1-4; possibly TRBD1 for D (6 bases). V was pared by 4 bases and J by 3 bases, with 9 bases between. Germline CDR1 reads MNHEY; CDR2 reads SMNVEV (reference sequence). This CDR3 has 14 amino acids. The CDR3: CASSSTGSNEKLFF. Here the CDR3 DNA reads TGTGCCAGCAGTTCGACAGGTTCTAATGAAAAACTGTTTTTT. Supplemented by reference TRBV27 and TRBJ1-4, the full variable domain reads EAQVTQNPRYLITVTGKKLTVTCSQNMNHEYMSWYRQDPGLGLRQIYYSMNVEVTDKGDVPEGYKVSRKEKRNFPLILESPSPNQTSLYFCASSSTGSNEKLFFGSGTQLSVL.

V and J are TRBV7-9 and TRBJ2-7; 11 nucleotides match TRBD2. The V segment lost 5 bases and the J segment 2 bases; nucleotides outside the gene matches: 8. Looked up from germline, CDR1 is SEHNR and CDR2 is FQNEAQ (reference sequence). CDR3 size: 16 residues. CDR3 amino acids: CASSATSGDTTYEQYF. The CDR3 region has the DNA TGTGCCAGCAGCGCGACTAGCGGGGACACCACCTACGAGCAGTACTTC.

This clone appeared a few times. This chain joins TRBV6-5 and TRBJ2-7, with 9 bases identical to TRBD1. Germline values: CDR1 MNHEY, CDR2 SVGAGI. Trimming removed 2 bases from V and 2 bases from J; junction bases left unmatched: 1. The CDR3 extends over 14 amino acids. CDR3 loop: CASSYGTGTYEQYF. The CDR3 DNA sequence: TGTGCCAGCAGTTACGGGACAGGGACCTACGAGCAGTACTTC.

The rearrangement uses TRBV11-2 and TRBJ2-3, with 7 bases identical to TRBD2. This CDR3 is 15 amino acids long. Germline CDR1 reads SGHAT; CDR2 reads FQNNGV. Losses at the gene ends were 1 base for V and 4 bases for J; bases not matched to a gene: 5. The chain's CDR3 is CASSLAVAGPDTQYF. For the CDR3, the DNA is TGTGCCAGCAGCTTAGCGGTAGCGGGTCCAGATACGCAGTATTTT.

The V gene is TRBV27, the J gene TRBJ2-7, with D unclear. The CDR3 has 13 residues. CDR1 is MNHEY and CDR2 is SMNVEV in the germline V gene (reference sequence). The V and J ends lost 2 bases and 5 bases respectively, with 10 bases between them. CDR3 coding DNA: TGTGCCAGCAGTTTAGCCCTGCAGAACGAGCAGTACTTC. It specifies CASSLALQNEQYF.

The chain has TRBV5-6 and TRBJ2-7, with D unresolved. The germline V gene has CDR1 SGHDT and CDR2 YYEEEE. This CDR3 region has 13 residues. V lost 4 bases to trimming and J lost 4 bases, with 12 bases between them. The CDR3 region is CASSPTGRYEQYF. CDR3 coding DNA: TGTGCCAGCAGCCCCACTGGACGTTACGAGCAGTACTTC.

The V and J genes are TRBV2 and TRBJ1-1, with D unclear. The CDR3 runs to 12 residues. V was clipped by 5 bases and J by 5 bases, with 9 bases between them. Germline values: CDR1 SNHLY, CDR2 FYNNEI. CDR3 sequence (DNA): TGTGCCAGCAGTCTGGGAAGTACTGAAGCTTTCTTT. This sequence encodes CASSLGSTEAFF.

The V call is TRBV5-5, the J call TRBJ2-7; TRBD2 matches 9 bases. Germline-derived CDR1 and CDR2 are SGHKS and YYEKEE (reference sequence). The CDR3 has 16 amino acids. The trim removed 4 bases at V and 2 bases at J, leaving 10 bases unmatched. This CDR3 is CASSQAASGEPYEQYF. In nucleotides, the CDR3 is TGTGCCAGCAGCCAAGCTGCTAGCGGGGAGCCCTACGAGCAGTACTTC.